Below, 27 T cell receptor beta chains from the same sample are listed, as sequenced in a study of T cells in Graves' hyperthyroidism and ophthalmopathy. Researchers took RNA transcripts and amplified the TCR beta CDR3 regions from them. First-round RT-PCR of the TCR CDR3 relied on the HTBI primer set. TCRdb used MiXCR to reprocess the multiplex PCR reads, holding one entry per CDR3 protein. The sample consists of approximately 640,000 distinct CDR3 sequences, approximately 42% of them appearing once. Sequencing input: peripheral blood or thyroid tissue (not recorded which). Receptors were obtained from an adult man with Graves' disease, either hyperthyroidism or ophthalmopathy (not recorded which).

Remarks on this clonotype: At one boundary the junction diverges from the germline segment, which might be a read error. The rearrangement uses TRBV12-3 or TRBV12-4 and TRBJ2-7; maybe TRBD1 (5 bases). This CDR3 has 15 residues. The CDR3 region is CASSLDSRAGHEQYF. CDR3 coding DNA: TGTGCCAGCAGCTTAGATTCCAGGGCCGGGCACGAGCAGTACTTC.

CDR3 residues: CSVDSGVEQYF. The CDR3 region has the DNA TGCAGCGTTGATAGTGGGGTAGAGCAGTACTTC. This chain connects TRBV29-1 to TRBJ2-7; D unresolved. CDR1 is SQVTM, CDR2 ANQGSEA, per germline. V was clipped by 3 bases and J by 7 bases, with 10 bases between them. The CDR3 covers 11 residues.

This clonotype was found many times. The gene calls are TRBV24-1 and TRBJ2-7; D is uncertain. Germline CDR1 KGHDR, CDR2 SFDVKD. This CDR3 spans 12 amino acids. Trimming removed 2 bases at V and 6 bases at J, with 7 bases between. The CDR3 here is CATSDSPAEQYF. CDR3 bases: TGTGCCACCAGTGATTCCCCAGCCGAGCAGTACTTC.

This clonotype showed up many times. The CDR3 nucleotides are TGTGCCACCAGTGACCCGGCGGGGAAACTGTTTTTT. Translation: CATSDPAGKLFF. V is TRBV24-1 and J is TRBJ1-4; D ambiguous. The CDR3 consists of 12 residues. Germline lookup yields CDR1 KGHDR and CDR2 SFDVKD. Trimming shortened V by 4 bases and J by 11 bases, and 10 bases separated the two germline ends.

To note about this clonotype: In this CDR3 the conserved last residue, phenylalanine or tryptophan, is missing, so a read error is likely. Here the CDR3 DNA reads TGTGCCAGCAGCTCCCTGACTAGC. Translating gives CASSSLTS. J is TRBJ2-6 and V is TRBV7-9; D unclear. This CDR3 comprises 8 residues. Trimming removed 4 bases at V and 15 bases at J, with 1 base between. The germline V gene has CDR1 SEHNR and CDR2 FQNEAQ (reference sequence).

This clonotype was observed a few times. The chain couples TRBV5-1 to TRBJ2-5, with 9 positions matching TRBD1. Unmatched junction bases numbered 9, after V lost 4 bases and J lost 5 bases. The CDR3 spans 15 residues. Germline CDR1 and CDR2: SGHRS and YFSETQ. CDR3 sequence reads: CASSSGTGWAETQYF. The CDR3 DNA sequence: TGCGCCAGCAGCAGTGGGACAGGGTGGGCCGAGACCCAGTACTTC.

This chain uses TRBV2 with TRBJ1-2; possible D gene TRBD1, 5 bases. Trimming stripped 11 bases from V and 5 bases from J, with 12 bases between. Germline CDR1 and CDR2: SNHLY and FYNNEI. This CDR3 contains 11 residues. CDR3 sequence: CAWRGSYGYTF. CDR3 bases: TGTGCCTGGAGGGGATCGTATGGCTACACCTTC.

This rearrangement joins TRBV6-5 to TRBJ2-7, with 8 bases matching TRBD1. J gave up 1 base and V 7 bases, and 6 bases lay outside the gene matches. The CDR3 sequence is 14 residues long. From germline, CDR1 is MNHEY and CDR2 SVGAGI. DNA for the CDR3: TGTGCCAGCAACTCCGGGACAGGTTCCTACGAGCAGTACTTC. It translates to CASNSGTGSYEQYF.

For this clonotype: A much larger clone lies one base from this, so it may be a read error. The rearrangement uses TRBV10-1 and TRBJ1-2, with D perhaps matching TRBD1 (6 bases). The CDR3 is 12 residues long. V shed 3 bases and J shed 7 bases, with 9 bases lying between them. Germline-derived CDR1 and CDR2 are WNHNN and SYGVQD (reference sequence). DNA of the CDR3: TGCGCCAGCAGTGACGCAGGGGCTGGCTACACCTTC. Translating gives CASSDAGAGYTF.

The chain employs TRBV2 and TRBJ2-5; TRBD2 agrees at 9 bases. Germline CDR1 SNHLY, CDR2 FYNNEI. V trimming: 11 bases; J trimming: 1 base; junction bases outside the gene matches: 8. The CDR3 contains 14 residues. In DNA form, the CDR3 reads TGTGCCGGAAGGAAAGCGGGGGGCCAAGAGACCCAGTACTTC. It encodes CAGRKAGGQETQYF.

This clonotype was picked up many times. J is TRBJ1-1 and V is TRBV7-9; D unclear. CDR1 and CDR2 (germline): SEHNR, FQNEAQ (reference sequence). The CDR3 has 18 amino acids. V was pared by 6 bases and J by 1 base, with 24 bases between. CDR3: CASSHHAHGAKGNTEAFF. Here the CDR3 DNA reads TGTGCCAGCAGTCATCATGCCCATGGAGCAAAGGGGAACACTGAAGCTTTCTTT.

The chain uses TRBV10-3 and TRBJ1-1, with D perhaps matching TRBD1 (6 bases). The CDR3 totals 15 residues. CDR1 is ENHRY and CDR2 is SYGVKD in the germline V gene. Trimming took off 10 bases at V and 0 bases at J, with 18 bases between the two ends. This CDR3 is CASRDQDSLNTEAFF. The CDR3 coding sequence is TGTGCCAGCCGAGACCAGGACAGCCTGAACACTGAAGCTTTCTTT.

Points on this clonotype: The junction departs from germline at one end; a sequencing error may be responsible. V and J are TRBV7-2 and TRBJ2-5, with TRBD2 matching 10 bases. The CDR3 consists of 15 residues. CDR1 SGHTA and CDR2 FQGNSA come from the germline V gene. The CDR3 reads CASSQGPSGGAAQYF. The CDR3, as DNA: TGCGCCAGCAGCCAAGGCCCCAGCGGGGGGGCGGCCCAGTACTTC.

Ten or more counts support this clonotype. The CDR3 loop reads CASSLGPAGTGYTF. The CDR3 DNA follows: TGTGCCAGCAGCTTGGGACCGGCTGGGACTGGCTACACCTTC. The V and J genes are TRBV7-6 and TRBJ1-2; D might be TRBD1 (5 bases). CDR1 and CDR2 (germline): SGHVS, FNYEAQ. Deletions cut 3 bases from V and 7 bases from J, with 15 bases between. The CDR3 extends over 14 amino acids.

V usage is TRBV20-1 and J usage is TRBJ2-5; D gene unclear. Trimming cost V 5 bases and J 4 bases, with 11 bases left between them. CDR3 length equals 12 residues. Germline V gene data show CDR1 as DFQATT and CDR2 as SNEGSKA (reference sequence). The CDR3 DNA sequence: TGCAGTGCTGAAGACCTTCCAGAGACCCAGTACTTC. Translated, it gives CSAEDLPETQYF.

The chain carries TRBV29-1 and TRBJ2-2; TRBD2 might be the D (6 bases). The CDR3 runs 14 residues. V was trimmed by 6 bases and J by 1 base, leaving 12 bases between them. CDR1 and CDR2 from the germline V gene are SQVTM and ANQGSEA. Here the CDR3 reads CSVVGSMNTGELFF. For the CDR3, the DNA is TGCAGCGTGGTCGGGAGTATGAACACCGGGGAGCTGTTTTTT.

This clonotype was seen ten or more times. At one end, the junction sequence differs from germline, possibly due to a read error. The genes are TRBV5-1 and TRBJ1-2; 9 bases fit TRBD1. The CDR3 consists of 14 residues. Germline V gene sequence: CDR1 SGHRS, CDR2 YFSETQ. The DNA of the CDR3 is TGTGCCAGCAGCTTGGAGGGACAGGGCTATGGCTACACCTTC. Its translation is CASSLEGQGYGYTF. Combining the CDR3 with reference TRBV5-1 and TRBJ1-2 gives the whole variable domain KAGVTQTPRYLIKTRGQQVTLSCSPISGHRSVSWYQQTPGQGLQFLFEYFSETQRNKGNFPGRFSGRQFSNSRSEMNVSTLELGDSALYLCASSLEGQGYGYTFGSGTRLTVV.

This clonotype was counted at least ten times. This chain links TRBV24-1 with TRBJ2-5; D is unresolved. V was shortened by 2 bases and J by 2 bases, with 11 bases between the two germline ends. This CDR3 has 15 residues. Per the germline V gene, CDR1 is KGHDR and CDR2 is SFDVKD. CDR3 protein: CATSDSTRVQETQYF. Written as DNA, the CDR3 is TGTGCCACCAGTGATTCGACAAGGGTACAAGAGACCCAGTACTTC.

The V call is TRBV7-3, the J call TRBJ2-7; D ambiguous. V was pared by 2 bases and J by 7 bases, with 9 bases between. Germline V lookup: CDR1 SGHTA, CDR2 FQGTGA. The CDR3 is 12 amino acids. CDR3 amino acids: CASSLPNLEQYF. For the CDR3, the DNA is TGTGCCAGCAGCTTACCTAACCTAGAGCAGTACTTC.

The rearrangement joins TRBV7-8 to TRBJ1-5, with D possibly TRBD1 on 6 matching bases. The germline V gene has CDR1 SGHVS and CDR2 FQNEAQ. The CDR3 is 13 residues long. V was cut by 4 bases and J by 6 bases, with 10 bases left in between. DNA of the CDR3: TGTGCCAGCAGCTGGGGGGCACGTCAGCCCCAGCATTTT. This translates into CASSWGARQPQHF.

This chain connects TRBV12-3 or TRBV12-4 to TRBJ1-5, with D unresolved. This CDR3 is 15 amino acids long. Trimming removed 8 bases from V and 3 bases from J, with 17 bases in between. CDR3 region: CASRPRGGNNQPQHF. In nucleotides, the CDR3 is TGTGCCAGCCGGCCTCGGGGAGGGAACAATCAGCCCCAGCATTTT.

The sample holds a few counts of this clonotype. This sequence joins TRBV19 and TRBJ2-2, with TRBD1 matching over 8 bases. The V gene's germline CDR1 is LNHDA and CDR2 SQIVND (reference sequence). V lost 4 bases to trimming and J lost 4 bases; unmatched junction nucleotides: 5. The CDR3 contains 15 residues. This CDR3 is CASSKATGGTGELFF. The CDR3 DNA follows: TGTGCCAGTAGTAAAGCCACAGGGGGCACCGGGGAGCTGTTTTTT.

This chain connects TRBV2 to TRBJ1-3, with 7 bases matching TRBD1. V was clipped by 5 bases and J by 8 bases; unmatched bases: 12. Germline V lookup: CDR1 SNHLY, CDR2 FYNNEI. This CDR3 has 15 amino acids. The CDR3 region has the DNA TGTGCCAGCAGTTTGACAGGGACCGTCGGCTACACCATATATTTT. It encodes CASSLTGTVGYTIYF.

This clonotype was counted many times. The chain uses TRBV7-8 and TRBJ2-7; D perhaps matches TRBD2 (6 bases). Germline CDR1 reads SGHVS; CDR2 reads FQNEAQ. The CDR3 length is 12 residues. Trimming took off 1 base at V and 11 bases at J, with 12 bases between the two ends. CDR3 in amino acids: CASSLGMGEEYF. The CDR3, as DNA: TGTGCCAGCAGCTTAGGCATGGGGGAGGAGTACTTC.

This clonotype appeared many times. This chain uses TRBV7-9 with TRBJ1-3; weak D call: TRBD1 (6 bases). Germline V CDR1 and CDR2: SEHNR, FQNEAQ (reference sequence). V lost 4 bases and J lost 4, with 11 bases in between. CDR3 length: 14 residues. The DNA for the CDR3 is TGTGCCAGCAGCTCGTCGACAGGAGGAAACACCATATATTTT. Residues: CASSSSTGGNTIYF.

There are a few counts of this clonotype. V is TRBV19 and J is TRBJ1-4; a weak D match, TRBD1 (5 bases). This CDR3 contains 14 residues. Looked up from germline, CDR1 is LNHDA and CDR2 is SQIVND (reference sequence). Between the trimmed V and J ends, which lost 7 bases and 4 bases, there was a span of 13 bases. Here the CDR3 DNA reads TGTGCCAGTACCGACGACAGTAGTAATGAAAAACTGTTTTTT. Protein product: CASTDDSSNEKLFF.

With respect to this clonotype: A much larger clonotype is one base distant, so this may be a read error. The chain couples TRBV24-1 to TRBJ2-5; D perhaps matches TRBD2 (5 bases). CDR1 KGHDR and CDR2 SFDVKD come from the germline V gene. The CDR3 is 9 residues long. Trimming pared 9 bases from V and 9 bases from J, leaving 7 bases between. CDR3 in amino acids: CATPGAQYF. CDR3 nucleotides: TGTGCCACCCCCGGGGCCCAGTACTTC.